This T cell receptor beta chain appears in the sequencing data of a study of tumor-infiltrating lymphocytes in primary liver carcinoma. The wider study: The patients, men and women alike, were aged 30 to 69 years.

Points on this clonotype: The antigen is not known.

The study co-extracted DNA and RNA from around 20-30 mg of unsorted bulk tissue. Surgical resection served as treatment for the primary liver carcinoma of these patients. Chronic HBV infection affected patients, none of whom had received treatment. Whole-study results and caveats: A significantly higher top-250-clone fraction was recorded for tumors than for blood (p = 0.039).

V was cut by 3 bases and J by 10 bases, with 22 bases left in between. Germline V gives CDR1 SQVTM, CDR2 ANQGSEA. CDR3 length: 15 residues. TCR beta cDNA was reverse-transcribed from roughly 520 ng of total RNA. The reaction used a constant-region primer and ProtoScript II reverse transcriptase. Library construction for TCR beta comprised three nested multiplex PCR rounds performed with slightly modified ARM-PCR. Primers for the first two PCR rounds were TRBV1-TRBV30 forward primers and a C-beta reverse primer (about 9 cycles per round). MiXCR was run by TCRdb on the multiplex PCR reads, yielding one entry per CDR3 protein. Among some 87,000 distinct CDR3 sequences listed, just over 65% were seen once.

This sequence originates from a man aged 40-50 years with primary liver carcinoma and hepatitis B virus infection. The sequenced sample was tumor-adjacent normal liver tissue. The chain links TRBV29-1 to TRBJ2-1; D is uncertain. The CDR3 spells CSVDDSQPPYNEQFF. CDR3 DNA sequence: TGCAGCGTTGACGACTCCCAGCCCCCTTATAACGAGCAGTTCTTC.